The 7 T cell receptor beta chains in this list originate from one sample, sequenced in a study of T-cell memory formation after mild COVID-19. TCRdb passed the 5' RACE reads through MiXCR, listing each CDR3 protein once. The sample comprises fewer than 300,000 distinct CDR3 sequences, approximately 16% of which are singletons, and 22% rests with the top ten. The sample was PBMCs or a T cell subset sorted from them (not recorded which). All receptors come from a man aged 18-30 years who had mild COVID-19 (a few samples of this study predate the infection). Cell type and time point are not known.

This clonotype was seen ten or more times. This chain connects TRBV6-2 or TRBV6-3 to TRBJ2-3; D could derive from TRBD1 or TRBD2 (6 bases each). Per germline, CDR1 MNHEY and CDR2 SVGEGT. The V end was cut by 2 bases, the J end by 4 bases, with 19 bases between. The CDR3 runs to 17 residues. Here the CDR3 reads CASSYASGWGASDTQYF. The CDR3 nucleotides read TGTGCCAGCAGTTACGCGTCCGGTTGGGGGGCCTCAGATACGCAGTATTTT.

This clonotype was detected only a few times. The rearrangement uses TRBV28 and TRBJ2-7; D remains unclear. The CDR3 has 14 amino acids. V lost 5 bases, J lost 2 bases, and 13 bases lay in between. The V gene's germline CDR1 is MDHEN and CDR2 SYDVKM. As DNA, the CDR3 is TGTGCCAGCAGTGCGCCTTCCGGGCCCTACGAGCAGTACGTC. Amino acid sequence: CASSAPSGPYEQYV.

Turning to this clonotype: One end of the junction does not line up with germline, which may come from a read error. This chain uses TRBV12-3 or TRBV12-4 with TRBJ1-3; D is ambiguous. The length of the CDR3 is 13 residues. The CDR3 nucleotides read TGTGCCAGCAGCTTAGCAGCAGCGGCCACCGTATATTTT. This gives the protein CASSLAAAATVYF.

This clonotype was detected a few times. This chain's CDR3 is CATSRLGLRYTF. The CDR3 region has the DNA TGTGCCACCAGCAGACTGGGACTGCGCTACACCTTC. This chain uses TRBV15 with TRBJ1-2, with a tentative D call TRBD1 (5 bases). The V end lost 2 bases, the J end lost 9 bases, and 10 bases lay between the germline ends. This CDR3 comprises 12 residues. Germline loops: CDR1 LNHNV, CDR2 YYDKDF (reference sequence).

The chain recombines TRBV18 with TRBJ2-3; D remains ambiguous. Deletions cut 2 bases from V and 3 bases from J, with 6 bases between. The CDR3 has 13 residues. The germline CDR1 and CDR2 sequences are KGHSH and LQKENI. CDR3 bases: TGTGCCAGCTCACCAAGAGATACAGATACGCAGTATTTT. It is translated as CASSPRDTDTQYF.

This clonotype appeared a few times. V is TRBV24-1 and J is TRBJ2-5; no definite D call. The CDR3 contains 15 residues. Germline lookup yields CDR1 KGHDR and CDR2 SFDVKD. Trimming shortened V by 5 bases and J by 0 bases, and 12 bases separated the two germline ends. The CDR3 here is CATSGVGRYQETQYF. In DNA form, the CDR3 reads TGTGCCACCAGTGGCGTAGGACGGTACCAAGAGACCCAGTACTTC.

The sample holds a few counts of this clonotype. The chain joins TRBV6-5 to TRBJ1-2; a possible D gene is TRBD1 (5 bases). The CDR3 runs to 15 residues. V was trimmed by 2 bases and J by 2 bases, leaving 12 bases between them. From germline, CDR1 is MNHEY and CDR2 SVGAGI. This CDR3 is CASSYVGLSNYGYTF. DNA of the CDR3: TGTGCCAGCAGTTACGTGGGACTGTCCAACTATGGCTACACCTTC.